This T cell receptor (beta chain) was captured in a study of blood T cell repertoires in COVID-19 (dated by TCRdb to the early 2020s). At the level of the whole study: Collaborator samples came from the United States, Italy and Spain and covered acute and convalescent phases of COVID-19. Subjects who had been exposed to COVID-19, were actively infected with it, or had recovered from it provided the deeply sampled blood TCRbeta repertoires that made up the dataset. The material from the prospective study consisted of cDNA or gDNA derived from T cells, B-cell-depleted T cells, or PBMCs. The repertoires were made available in a free public database intended to serve as a resource for research on the immune response to SARS-CoV-2. HLA class I and class II types, where available, came from metadata supplied by the sample provider rather than from assay-based typing. Sample metadata almost always included a de-identified subject ID, COVID-19 status, age in years and sex. The samples were drawn from the first 160 participants of the ongoing ImmuneRACE study and from roughly 1,300 subjects provided by 6 global collaborators. General findings and caveats noted by the study authors: How much clinical and demographic metadata was included differed by source and by participant, and the metadata was provided uncurated.

Based on the germline V gene, the CDR1 and CDR2 sequences are MNHEY and SVGEGT. V loses 5 bases at its end and J loses 7 bases; junction bases beyond the gene matches: 9. From the cysteine up to the phenylalanine, the CDR3 has a length of 15 residues. Of all the DNA, just the CDR3 is kept, 45 bases in frame from base 1. TCRbeta CDR3 regions were amplified from genomic DNA using the immunoSEQ Assay, a bias-controlled multiplex PCR. From the authors' description of their analysis: The number of nucleated cells in each sample was estimated from the amplification of reference gene primers within the assay. To quantify the absolute abundance of each unique TCRbeta CDR3 rearrangement, sequence reads were collapsed and filtered. For each sample, productive Simpson clonality was calculated by taking the square root of Simpson's diversity index across productive rearrangements. Not all clones reach the TCRdb copy of this immuneACCESS table, which keeps in-frame sequences only. Checked studies attribute under half of the gap to unresolved V genes and leave the rest unexplained. V and J calls and clone size are copied from that table; D and trimming were computed from the DNA. The sample yields about 230,000 clones; less than 90% were counted once. The ten largest account for approximately 2.6% of the sample.

Note on this clone: The specificity of this receptor is unknown. Per-base qualities were not stored, and no clone one base away is much larger.

Collaborating institutions collected whole blood in K2EDTA tubes following their own protocols. Collaborator samples were shipped for TCRbeta analysis as frozen whole blood, isolated PBMCs, or DNA extracted from either sample type. The chain was built from TRBV6-2 or TRBV6-3 and TRBJ2-1, and 9 junctional nucleotides match TRBD1. Material: peripheral blood. The TCR sequence derives from a woman in her 70s with active or convalescent COVID-19. The CDR3 reads CASSPAGTGWNEQFF. The nucleotide sequence is given as TGTGCCAGCAGTCCCGCCGGGACAGGGTGGAATGAGCAGTTCTTC.